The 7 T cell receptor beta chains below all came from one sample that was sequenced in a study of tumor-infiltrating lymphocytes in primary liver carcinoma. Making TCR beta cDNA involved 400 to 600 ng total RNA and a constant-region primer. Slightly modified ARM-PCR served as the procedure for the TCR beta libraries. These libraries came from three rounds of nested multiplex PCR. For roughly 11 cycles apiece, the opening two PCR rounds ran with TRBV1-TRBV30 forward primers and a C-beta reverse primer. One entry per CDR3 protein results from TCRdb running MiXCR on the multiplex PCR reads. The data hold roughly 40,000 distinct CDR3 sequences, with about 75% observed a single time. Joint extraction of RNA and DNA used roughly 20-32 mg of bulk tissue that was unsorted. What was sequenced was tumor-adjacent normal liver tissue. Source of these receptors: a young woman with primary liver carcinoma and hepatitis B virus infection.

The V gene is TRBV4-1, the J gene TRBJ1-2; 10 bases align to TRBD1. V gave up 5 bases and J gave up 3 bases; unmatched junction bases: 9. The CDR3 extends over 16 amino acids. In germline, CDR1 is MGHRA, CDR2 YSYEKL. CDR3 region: CASSSTGGARYYGYTF. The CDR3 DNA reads TGCGCCAGCAGCTCGACAGGGGGCGCAAGGTACTATGGCTACACCTTC.

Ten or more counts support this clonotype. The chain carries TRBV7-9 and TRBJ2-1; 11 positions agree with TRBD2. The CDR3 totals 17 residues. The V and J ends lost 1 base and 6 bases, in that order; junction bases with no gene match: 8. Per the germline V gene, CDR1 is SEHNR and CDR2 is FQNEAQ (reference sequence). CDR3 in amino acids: CASSLDGRLAGPNEQFF. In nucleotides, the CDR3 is TGTGCCAGCAGCTTAGATGGGAGACTAGCGGGACCCAATGAGCAGTTCTTC.

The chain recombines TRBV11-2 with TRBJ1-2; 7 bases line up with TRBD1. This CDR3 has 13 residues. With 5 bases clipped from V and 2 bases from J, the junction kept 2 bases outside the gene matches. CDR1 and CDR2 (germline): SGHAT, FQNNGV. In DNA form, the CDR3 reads TGTGCCAGCAGCGTGGACAGGAACTATGGCTACACCTTC. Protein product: CASSVDRNYGYTF.

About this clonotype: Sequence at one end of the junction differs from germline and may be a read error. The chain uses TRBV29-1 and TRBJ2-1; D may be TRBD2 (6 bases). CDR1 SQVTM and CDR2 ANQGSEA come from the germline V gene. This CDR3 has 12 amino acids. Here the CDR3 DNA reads TGCAGCTCGGCGGGAACGTTAAATGAACAGTTCTTC. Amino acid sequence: CSSAGTLNEQFF.

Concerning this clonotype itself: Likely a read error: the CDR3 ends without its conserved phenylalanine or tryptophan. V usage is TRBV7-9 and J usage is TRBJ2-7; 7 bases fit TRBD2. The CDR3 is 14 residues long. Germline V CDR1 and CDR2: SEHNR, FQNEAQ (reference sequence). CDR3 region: CASSSGGLSYKQYL. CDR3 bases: TGCGCCAGCAGCTCGGGAGGCCTCTCCTACAAGCAGTACTTA.

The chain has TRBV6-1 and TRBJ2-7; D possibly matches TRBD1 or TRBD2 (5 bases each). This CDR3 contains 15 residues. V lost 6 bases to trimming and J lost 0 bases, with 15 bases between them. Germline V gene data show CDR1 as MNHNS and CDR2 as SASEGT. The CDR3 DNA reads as TGTGCCAGCAGCGACCGGGACGGCTACTCCTACGAGCAGTACTTC. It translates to CASSDRDGYSYEQYF.

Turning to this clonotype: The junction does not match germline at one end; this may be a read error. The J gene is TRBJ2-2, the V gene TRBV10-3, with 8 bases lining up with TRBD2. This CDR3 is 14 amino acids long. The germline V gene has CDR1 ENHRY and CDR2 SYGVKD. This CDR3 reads CAIGTRGSAGELFF. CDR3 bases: TGTGCCATAGGGACTAGGGGCAGCGCCGGAGAGCTGTTTTTT.